This entry lists 4 T cell receptor beta chains sequenced from one sample in a study of T cell responses to AZD1222 COVID-19 vaccine. Sequenced by immunoSEQ multiplex PCR; TCRdb stores in-frame clones only, minus some. The data show some 74,000 clones, 87% seen once. Sequencing used peripheral blood, obtained 28 days after the second AZD1222 dose. The source of these receptors is an adult who received the AZD1222 COVID-19 vaccine.

The rearrangement links TRBV18 to TRBJ2-7; 13 nucleotides match TRBD2. V trimming: 6 bases; J trimming: 3 bases; junction bases outside the gene matches: 2. Germline V CDR1 and CDR2: KGHSH, LQKENI. CDR3 size: 14 residues. CDR3 amino acids: CASSGLAGVYEQYF. CDR3 coding DNA: TGTGCCAGCTCTGGACTAGCGGGAGTCTACGAGCAGTACTTC.

The J gene is TRBJ1-6, the V gene TRBV19; D is undetermined. V was trimmed by 2 bases and J by 6 bases, leaving 20 bases between them. The length of the CDR3 is 18 residues. CDR1 and CDR2 from the germline V gene are LNHDA and SQIVND (reference sequence). The CDR3 DNA reads TGTGCCAGTAGTATAAGCAGGCCGAGTCTTTCGGGTAATTCACCCCTCCACTTT. This translates into CASSISRPSLSGNSPLHF.

The chain couples TRBV6-5 to TRBJ1-2; the D is unclear. CDR3 size: 13 residues. CDR1 and CDR2 from the germline V gene are MNHEY and SVGAGI. Trimming pared 10 bases from V and 3 bases from J, leaving 15 bases between. The CDR3 is CATLLAGDYGYTF. In DNA form, the CDR3 reads TGTGCCACCCTCTTGGCGGGTGACTATGGCTACACCTTC.

The chain couples TRBV7-6 to TRBJ2-1, with TRBD2 matching 7 bases. Germline V gene data show CDR1 as SGHVS and CDR2 as FNYEAQ. After removal of 3 bases from V and 7 bases from J, the junction contained 9 bases not matched to a gene. The CDR3 extends over 15 amino acids. CDR3 sequence (DNA): TGTGCCAGCAGCTTCTCTAGTTGGGAGGGGAATGAGCAGTTCTTC. This codes for CASSFSSWEGNEQFF.